The present T cell receptor (beta chain) was sequenced within a study of radiotherapy plus CTLA-4 blockade in lung cancer. The method was immunoSEQ multiplex PCR; TCRdb's version includes in-frame clones alone and lacks a portion of them. The sample records tens of thousands of clones, over 75% being singletons. This CDR3 has 18 amino acids. V lost 6 bases, J lost 0 bases, and 8 bases stayed unmatched. Germline V lookup: CDR1 SEHNR, CDR2 FQNEAQ (reference sequence). People whose metastatic non-small-cell lung cancer was chemo-refractory got focal radiation along with CTLA-4 blockade by ipilimumab. In its sample, this clone was seen a few times.

The sequence came from a human donor with non-small cell lung cancer who had a complete response to radiotherapy plus ipilimumab. This specimen consisted of peripheral blood, obtained from a patient treated with radiotherapy plus ipilimumab. The chain combines TRBV7-9 with TRBJ2-6; TRBD1 agrees at 10 bases. In DNA, the CDR3 is TGTGCCAGCAGACAAGACAGGGGGCTGTTCTCTGGGGCCAACGTCCTGACTTTC. Protein: CASRQDRGLFSGANVLTF.